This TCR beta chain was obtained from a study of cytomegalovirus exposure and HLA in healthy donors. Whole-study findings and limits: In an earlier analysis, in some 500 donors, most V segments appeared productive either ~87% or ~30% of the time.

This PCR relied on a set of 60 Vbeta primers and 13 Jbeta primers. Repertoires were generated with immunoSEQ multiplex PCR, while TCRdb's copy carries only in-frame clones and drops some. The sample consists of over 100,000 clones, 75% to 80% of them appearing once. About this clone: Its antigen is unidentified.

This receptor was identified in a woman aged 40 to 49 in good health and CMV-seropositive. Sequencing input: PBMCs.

The CDR3 sequence: CASRSGGGPEGYTF. CDR3 in DNA: TGCGCCAGCAGATCCGGCGGGGGGCCGGAGGGCTACACCTTC. The chain joins TRBV5-1 to TRBJ1-2; possible D gene TRBD1, 6 bases. The CDR3 loop spans 14 amino acids. The germline CDR1 and CDR2 sequences are SGHRS and YFSETQ. Trimming shortened V by 5 bases and J by 8 bases, and 19 bases separated the two germline ends.